The source of this T cell receptor (beta chain) is a study of cytomegalovirus exposure and HLA in healthy donors. Researchers ran the PCR with 60 Vbeta and 13 Jbeta primers. Repertoires were generated with immunoSEQ multiplex PCR, while TCRdb's copy carries only in-frame clones and drops some. The sample consists of over 80,000 clones, approximately 80% of them appearing once. This CDR3 has 13 amino acids. Germline CDR1 reads SGHTA; CDR2 reads FQGNSA. V shed 7 bases and J 0 bases; nucleotides not matched to a gene: 1. The gene calls are TRBV7-2 and TRBJ2-3; 7 positions match TRBD2. The origin of this receptor is a man between 45 and 60 years old in good health and CMV-seronegative. Sequencing used PBMCs. The CDR3 DNA reads TGTGCCAGCATGGGGGGGAGCACAGATACGCAGTATTTT. Amino acid sequence: CASMGGSTDTQYF. Drawing the rest from reference TRBV7-2 and TRBJ2-3, the complete variable domain is GAGVSQSPSNKVTEKGKDVELRCDPISGHTALYWYRQSLGQGLEFLIYFQGNSAPDKSGLPSDRFSAERTGGSVSTLTIQRTQQEDSAVYLCASMGGSTDTQYFGPGTRLTVL.